This T cell receptor beta chain originates from a study of blood T cell repertoires in COVID-19. Turning to the study itself: Italy, Spain and the United States were the sources of the convalescent and acute COVID-19 samples. T cells, B-cell-depleted T cells, or PBMCs supplied cDNA or gDNA.

V was trimmed by 8 bases and J by 4 bases, leaving 11 bases between them. The germline CDR1 and CDR2 sequences are MNHNY and SVGAGI (reference sequence). The CDR3 sequence is 12 residues long. This clone occurred a few times. Per the original data handling: Using reference gene primer amplification, nucleated cell counts were estimated. Assay used: immunoSEQ multiplex PCR; TCRdb lists only in-frame clones, some missing. V and J calls plus clone size are reproduced from that table; the DNA served to infer D and trimming. In the table there are 200,000 or so clones, over 80% of which are singletons. Sequencing used peripheral blood. This TCR was recovered from a human donor in a cohort sampled during active COVID-19. This chain connects TRBV6-6 to TRBJ1-2, with D maybe TRBD1 (5 bases). CDR3 coding DNA: TGTGCCAGCCACCGGGGGAGCTATGGCTACACCTTC. Its translation: CASHRGSYGYTF.